The sequence of this T cell receptor (beta chain) was determined in a study of early T cells in non-severe SARS-CoV-2 infection. Across the study: Sequencing was performed on bulk RNA from unsorted whole blood, leaving chains unpaired. Regarding the study as a whole: VDJdb matching favored anti-spike CD8 responses, missing private and CD4 specificities.

The CDR3 sequence is 12 residues long. Trimming took off 6 bases at V and 5 bases at J, with 11 bases between the two ends. From germline, CDR1 is DFQATT and CDR2 SNEGSKA (reference sequence). Unique molecular identifiers (one per individual cDNA molecule) were attached. TCRdb reanalysed the 5' RACE reads using MiXCR and keeps one entry per CDR3 protein. This table holds more than 75,000 distinct CDR3 sequences, around 13% found once. This clonotype came up a few times. Its target is unknown. V gene TRBV20-1 combines with J gene TRBJ1-5, with D hard to call. This receptor was identified in an adult who was a healthcare worker with PCR-confirmed SARS-CoV-2 infection or an uninfected control (not recorded which). Sequenced input: whole blood. In DNA form, the CDR3 reads TGCAGTGCCGAGGGAACGGATCAGCCCCAGCATTTT. Translating gives CSAEGTDQPQHF.